This TCR beta chain was sequenced during a study of cytomegalovirus exposure and HLA in healthy donors. Findings and limits, study-wide: Cytomegalovirus-associated status was assigned to about 150 TCR beta chains. V segments that were indistinguishable, TRBV6-2 and TRBV6-3 among them, were omitted from analysis.

A note on this clone: Antigen specificity is unknown.

V was trimmed by 0 bases and J by 5 bases, leaving 17 bases between them. This CDR3 comprises 16 residues. Germline CDR1 SGDLS, CDR2 YYNGEE. PCR was performed using 60 Vbeta and 13 Jbeta primers. Clones were sequenced by immunoSEQ multiplex PCR, and TCRdb holds only the in-frame ones, with some missing. Here the sample spans roughly 120,000 clones, more than 60% being singletons. Sequenced: PBMCs. The TCR was taken from a woman in her forties in good health and CMV-seronegative. The chain couples TRBV9 to TRBJ2-5; D is unresolved. CDR3 region: CASSVGVAEGMETQYF. Here the CDR3 DNA reads TGTGCCAGCAGCGTAGGGGTAGCAGAAGGTATGGAGACCCAGTACTTC.